This T cell receptor (beta chain) was identified during a study of memory CD8 T cells in hepatitis C reinfection (dated by TCRdb to 2016 to 2017). As for the study more broadly: Of the five donors, three spontaneously resolved two consecutive HCV infections, and two cleared a primary infection but developed chronic infection after reinfection. A case counted as HCV reinfection when an HCV RNA test came back positive after two negative tests taken at least 60 days apart. In the reinfection study, participants who had resolved a prior HCV infection were followed every 3 months. Pre-reinfection samples were obtained between 55 and 20 weeks before detection of reinfection. Roughly five reinfection cases with stored pre-reinfection samples were identified between the late 2000s and the early 2010s. The study tracked the TCR beta repertoire of virus-specific CD8 T cells longitudinally across an HCV reinfection episode in roughly 5 donors. The study at large found these results: With only five donors, the study could not reach definitive conclusions about public clonotypes linked to secondary clearance.

The meaning of the sample's time point label: pre-reinfection, 55 to 20 weeks before reinfection detection. TCR sequencing was performed on the sorted cells directly ex vivo, without any in vitro expansion beforehand. Donors were people who inject drugs enrolled in the Montreal Acute Hepatitis C Cohort Study (HEPCO) in Canada. As controls, total naive CD8 T cells were sorted as viable CD3+ CD8+ CD45RO- cells from a couple of donors at all three reinfection time points. Before sorting, cryopreserved peripheral blood mononuclear cells were thawed, and CD8 T cells were purified from the thawed cells. The MACS CD8+ T cell Isolation Kit was used to enrich CD8 T cells by negative selection. Cell sorting was done on a BD FACSAria II sorter with FACSDiva software, and data were analyzed with FlowJo. Details on this clone: Its antigen remains undetermined. No base quality values were provided; no much bigger clone lies one nucleotide off.

The method was the immunoSEQ multiplex PCR assay. Genomic DNA was extracted from the sorted cells, and Adaptive Biotechnologies' automated high-throughput method was used to sequence the TCR beta V, D and J regions. A two-step, bias-controlled multiplex PCR was used to amplify CDR3 regions. An Illumina instrument was used to sequence the amplified TCR beta libraries. Per the original workflow: Demultiplexed reads were processed to lower amplification and sequencing bias, and the IMGT database was used to assign CDR3 sequences to gene families. ImmunoSEQ software version 2.0 was used to analyze the repertoire data. Clonotype lists were filtered to remove out-of-frame sequences and sequences containing stop codons in the CDR3. Clonotypes below 0.01% frequency were excluded because they corresponded to less than one cell. Richness was calculated by dividing observed richness by input cell number, and evenness was calculated by dividing Shannon entropy by log observed richness. Simpson diversity and Morisita-Horn overlap indices were used to quantify repertoire diversity and similarity between time points. Clonotypes were sorted into dominant (>1%), sub-dominant (0.5-0.99%), low abundance (0.1-0.49%) or lowest abundance (<0.1%) groups. The germline index was obtained by subtracting total nucleotide additions from total CDR3 length and then dividing the result by total CDR3 length. TCRdb mirrors the immuneACCESS table, restricted to in-frame sequences. Some clones are absent from its copies; in checked studies, under half trace to an unresolved V gene, and the reason for the others is unknown. D and trimming were read from the DNA, whereas the V and J calls and clone size are those reported in that table. In this sample the table shows just over 50,000 clones, just under 90% of which occur a single time. Of the sample, around 1% falls within the top ten clones.

The V and J ends are trimmed by 2 bases and 4 bases, leaving 15 bases between them. From the cysteine up to the valine, the CDR3 has a length of 15 residues. This entry keeps only the CDR3 DNA: 45 bases, framed from base 1. Per the germline V gene (reference sequence), MNHEY is the CDR1 and SMNVEV is the CDR2. Here the chain combines TRBV27 and TRBJ2-7; the D gene is perhaps TRBD1, from 6 matching bases. This TCR was recovered from a man between 18 and 35 years old with hepatitis C virus infection. Sequenced sample: naive CD8+ T cells sorted from blood. What this sample's cell subset or site label stands for: total naive CD8+CD45RO- T cells. The sequenced DNA: TGTGCCAGCAGTTTAACCTCGGGACATACATACGAGCAGTACGTC. This yields the protein CASSLTSGHTYEQYV.